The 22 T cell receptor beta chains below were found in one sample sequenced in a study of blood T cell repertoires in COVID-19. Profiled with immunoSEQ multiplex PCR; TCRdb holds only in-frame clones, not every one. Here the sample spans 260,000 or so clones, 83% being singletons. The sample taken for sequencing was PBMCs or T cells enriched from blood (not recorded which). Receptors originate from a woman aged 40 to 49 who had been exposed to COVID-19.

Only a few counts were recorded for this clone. The CDR3 DNA reads as TGTGCCAGCAGCTTAGGGGGCGATTCCTACGAGCAGTACTTC. This translates into CASSLGGDSYEQYF. The genes are TRBV7-2 and TRBJ2-7, with D possibly TRBD1 on 5 matching bases. The CDR3 is 14 amino acids. Germline lookup yields CDR1 SGHTA and CDR2 FQGNSA. Trimming took 1 base from V and 1 from J, leaving 8 bases between them.

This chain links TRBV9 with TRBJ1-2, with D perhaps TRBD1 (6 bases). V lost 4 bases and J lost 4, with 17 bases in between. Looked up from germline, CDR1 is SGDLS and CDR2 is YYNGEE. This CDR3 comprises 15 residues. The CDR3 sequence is CASSTEDSGSYGYTF. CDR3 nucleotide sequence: TGTGCCAGCAGCACCGAGGACAGTGGATCCTATGGCTACACCTTC.

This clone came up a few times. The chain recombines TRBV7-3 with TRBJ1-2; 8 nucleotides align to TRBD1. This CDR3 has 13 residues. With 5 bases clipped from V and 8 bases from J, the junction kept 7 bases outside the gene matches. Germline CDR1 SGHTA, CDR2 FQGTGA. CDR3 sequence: CASSPQTGEGYTF. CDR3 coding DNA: TGTGCCAGCAGCCCCCAGACAGGGGAGGGCTACACCTTC.

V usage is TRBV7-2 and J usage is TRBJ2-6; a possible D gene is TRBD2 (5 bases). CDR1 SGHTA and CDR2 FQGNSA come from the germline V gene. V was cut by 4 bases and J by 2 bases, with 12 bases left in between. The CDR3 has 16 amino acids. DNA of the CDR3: TGTGCCAGCAGCTATCTTCGGGGAGCTGGGGCCAACGTCCTGACTTTC. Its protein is CASSYLRGAGANVLTF.

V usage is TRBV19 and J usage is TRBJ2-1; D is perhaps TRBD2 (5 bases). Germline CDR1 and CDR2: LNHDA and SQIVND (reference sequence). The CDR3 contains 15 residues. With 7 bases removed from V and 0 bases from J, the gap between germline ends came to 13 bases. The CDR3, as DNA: TGTGCCAGTAAGAAAGGAGGTAGCTCCTACAATGAGCAGTTCTTC. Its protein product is CASKKGGSSYNEQFF. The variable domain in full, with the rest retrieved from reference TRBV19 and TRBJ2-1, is DGGITQSPKYLFRKEGQNVTLSCEQNLNHDAMYWYRQDPGQGLRLIYYSQIVNDFQKGDIAEGYSVSREKKESFPLTVTSAQKNPTAFYLCASKKGGSSYNEQFFGPGTRLTVL.

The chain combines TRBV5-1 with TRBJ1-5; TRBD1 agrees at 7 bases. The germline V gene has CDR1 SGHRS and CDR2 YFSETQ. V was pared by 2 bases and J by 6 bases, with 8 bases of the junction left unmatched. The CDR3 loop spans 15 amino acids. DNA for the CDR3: TGCGCCAGCAGCTTTGAGGGGGCATCGTCTCAGCCCCAGCATTTT. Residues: CASSFEGASSQPQHF.

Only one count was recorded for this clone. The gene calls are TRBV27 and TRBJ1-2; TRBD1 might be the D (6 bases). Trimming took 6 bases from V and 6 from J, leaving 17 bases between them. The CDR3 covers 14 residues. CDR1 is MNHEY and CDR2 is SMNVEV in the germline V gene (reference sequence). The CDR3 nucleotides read TGTGCCAGCAGGGACTCAGGGGAGGGGAATGGCTACACCTTC. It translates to CASRDSGEGNGYTF.

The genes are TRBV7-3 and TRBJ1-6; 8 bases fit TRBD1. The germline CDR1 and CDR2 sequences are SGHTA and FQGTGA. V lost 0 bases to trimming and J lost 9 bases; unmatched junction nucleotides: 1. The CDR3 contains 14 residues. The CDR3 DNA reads TGTGCCAGCAGCTTAACTACAGGGGGTTCACCCCTCCACTTT. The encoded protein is CASSLTTGGSPLHF.

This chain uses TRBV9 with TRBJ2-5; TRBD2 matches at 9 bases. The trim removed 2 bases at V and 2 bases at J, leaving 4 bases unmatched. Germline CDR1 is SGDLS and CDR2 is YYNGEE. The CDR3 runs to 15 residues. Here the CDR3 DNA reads TGTGCCAGCAGCGTCAATGCGGGGGGGCAAGAGACCCAGTACTTC. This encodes CASSVNAGGQETQYF.

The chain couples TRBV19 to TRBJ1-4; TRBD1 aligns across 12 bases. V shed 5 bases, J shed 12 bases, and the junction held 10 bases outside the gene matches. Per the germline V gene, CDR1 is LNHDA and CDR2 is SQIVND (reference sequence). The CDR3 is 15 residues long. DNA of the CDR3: TGTGCCAGTAGTTCGGTCGGGACAGGGGGCAATGAACTGTTTTTT. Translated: CASSSVGTGGNELFF.

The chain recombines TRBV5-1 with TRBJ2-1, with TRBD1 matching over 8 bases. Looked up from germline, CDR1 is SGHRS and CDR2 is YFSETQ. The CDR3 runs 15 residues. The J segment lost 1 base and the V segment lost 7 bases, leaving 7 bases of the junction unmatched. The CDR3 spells CASGLDRASYNEQFF. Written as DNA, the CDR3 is TGCGCCAGCGGGTTGGACAGGGCGTCCTACAATGAGCAGTTCTTC.

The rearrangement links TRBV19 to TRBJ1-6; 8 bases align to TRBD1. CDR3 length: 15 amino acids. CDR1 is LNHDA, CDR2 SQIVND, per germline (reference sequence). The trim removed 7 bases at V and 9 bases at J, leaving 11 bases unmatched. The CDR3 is CASNIQGAQSSPLHF. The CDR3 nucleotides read TGTGCCAGTAATATCCAGGGGGCGCAAAGTTCACCCCTCCACTTT.

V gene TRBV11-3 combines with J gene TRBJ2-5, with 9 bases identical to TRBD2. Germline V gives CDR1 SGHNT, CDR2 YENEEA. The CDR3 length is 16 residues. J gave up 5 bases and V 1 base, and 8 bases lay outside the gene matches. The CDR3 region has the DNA TGTGCCAGCAGCTTAGTAACGGTAGCGGGGGAGGAGACCCAGTACTTC. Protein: CASSLVTVAGEETQYF. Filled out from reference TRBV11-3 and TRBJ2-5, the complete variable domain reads EAGVVQSPRYKIIEKKQPVAFWCNPISGHNTLYWYLQNLGQGPELLIRYENEEAVDDSQLPKDRFSAERLKGVDSTLKIQPAELGDSAVYLCASSLVTVAGEETQYFGPGTRLLVL.

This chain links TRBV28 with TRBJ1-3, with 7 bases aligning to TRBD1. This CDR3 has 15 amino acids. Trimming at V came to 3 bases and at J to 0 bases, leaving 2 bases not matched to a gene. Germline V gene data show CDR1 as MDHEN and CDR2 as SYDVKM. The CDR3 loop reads CASSFGTASGNTIYF. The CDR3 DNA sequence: TGTGCCAGCAGTTTCGGGACAGCCTCTGGAAACACCATATATTTT. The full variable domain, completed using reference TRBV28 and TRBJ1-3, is DVKVTQSSRYLVKRTGEKVFLECVQDMDHENMFWYRQDPGLGLRLIYFSYDVKMKEKGDIPEGYSVSREKKERFSLILESASTNQTSMYLCASSFGTASGNTIYFGEGSWLTVV.

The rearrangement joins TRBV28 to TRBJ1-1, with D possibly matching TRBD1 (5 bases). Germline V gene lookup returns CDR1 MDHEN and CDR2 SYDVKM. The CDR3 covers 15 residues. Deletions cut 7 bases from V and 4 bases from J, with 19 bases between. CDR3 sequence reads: CASNRVWGVGTEAFF. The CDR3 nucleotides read TGTGCCAGCAACAGAGTATGGGGGGTAGGCACTGAAGCTTTCTTT. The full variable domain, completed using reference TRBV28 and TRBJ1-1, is DVKVTQSSRYLVKRTGEKVFLECVQDMDHENMFWYRQDPGLGLRLIYFSYDVKMKEKGDIPEGYSVSREKKERFSLILESASTNQTSMYLCASNRVWGVGTEAFFGQGTRLTVV.

The CDR3 coding sequence is TGTGCCAGCAGCCTGACTAGCGGGGACTTCAATGAGCAGTTCTTC. It translates to CASSLTSGDFNEQFF. The chain carries TRBV5-4 and TRBJ2-1; 11 bases agree with TRBD2. Trimming at V came to 4 bases and at J to 6 bases, leaving 6 bases not matched to a gene. Germline CDR1 reads SGHNT; CDR2 reads YYREEE (reference sequence). This CDR3 has 15 amino acids.

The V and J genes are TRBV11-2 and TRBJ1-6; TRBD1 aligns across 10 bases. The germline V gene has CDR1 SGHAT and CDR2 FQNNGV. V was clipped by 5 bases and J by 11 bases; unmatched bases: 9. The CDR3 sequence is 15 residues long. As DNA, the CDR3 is TGTGCCAGCAGCAAACCCGGGACAGGGGCTGCACCCCTCCACTTT. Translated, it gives CASSKPGTGAAPLHF.

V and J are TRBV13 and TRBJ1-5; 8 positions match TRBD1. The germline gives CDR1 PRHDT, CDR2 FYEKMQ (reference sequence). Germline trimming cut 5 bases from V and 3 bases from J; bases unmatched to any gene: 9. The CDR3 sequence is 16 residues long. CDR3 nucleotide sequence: TGTGCCAGCAGCCTTACTGGCAGGGGGCCCAATCAGCCCCAGCATTTT. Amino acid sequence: CASSLTGRGPNQPQHF.

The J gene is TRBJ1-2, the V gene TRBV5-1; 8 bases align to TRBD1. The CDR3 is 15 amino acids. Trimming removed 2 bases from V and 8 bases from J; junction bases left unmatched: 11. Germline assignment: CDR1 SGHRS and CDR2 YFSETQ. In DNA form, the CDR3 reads TGCGCCAGCAGCTTAGCAGGGGGCCTAGGTTACGGCTACACCTTC. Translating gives CASSLAGGLGYGYTF.

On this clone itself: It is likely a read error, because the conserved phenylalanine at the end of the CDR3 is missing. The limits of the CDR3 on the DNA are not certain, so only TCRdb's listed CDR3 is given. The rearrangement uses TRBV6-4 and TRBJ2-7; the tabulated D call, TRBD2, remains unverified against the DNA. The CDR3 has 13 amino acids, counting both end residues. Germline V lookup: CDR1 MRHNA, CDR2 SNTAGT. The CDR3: CASSEPPVFAGGS.

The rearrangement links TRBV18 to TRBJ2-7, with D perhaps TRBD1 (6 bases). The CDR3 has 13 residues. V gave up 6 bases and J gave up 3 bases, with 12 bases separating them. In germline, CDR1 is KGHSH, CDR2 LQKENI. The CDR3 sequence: CASSQDRSYEQYF. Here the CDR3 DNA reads TGTGCCAGCTCCCAAGACAGGAGCTACGAGCAGTACTTC.

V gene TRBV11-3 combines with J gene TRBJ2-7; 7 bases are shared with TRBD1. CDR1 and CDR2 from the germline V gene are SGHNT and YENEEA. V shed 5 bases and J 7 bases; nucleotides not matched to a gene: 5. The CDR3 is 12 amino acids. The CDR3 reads CASSRAGGEQYF. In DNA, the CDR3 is TGTGCCAGCAGCCGGGCAGGGGGAGAGCAGTACTTC.